This record concerns one T cell receptor beta chain sequence. The sample belongs to a study of blood T cell repertoires in COVID-19. Study-level background: PBMCs, B-cell-depleted T cells, or T cells were the source of the cDNA or gDNA that made up the material.

The length of the CDR3 is 16 residues. V lost 0 bases and J lost 5; bases outside the gene matches: 6. Per germline, CDR1 LNHNV and CDR2 YYDKDF (reference sequence). Source study methods: Scientists estimated how many nucleated cells there were by amplifying reference gene primers. Measured with immunoSEQ multiplex PCR; TCRdb has only the in-frame clones, and not every one. V, J and clone size are taken as reported in that table, and D and trimming were inferred from the DNA itself. The data hold over 250,000 clones, with more than 75% observed a single time. Sequencing was done on a sample of peripheral blood. V and J are TRBV15 and TRBJ2-3, with 9 nucleotides matching TRBD2. The receptor was isolated from a woman aged 40 to 49 who had recovered from COVID-19. In nucleotides, the CDR3 is TGTGCCACCAGCAGAGATTTGGCGGGAGGGGGAGATACGCAGTATTTT. It encodes CATSRDLAGGGDTQYF.